The 21 T cell receptor beta chains given below trace back to one sample, sequenced in a study of cytomegalovirus exposure and HLA in healthy donors. Primers: 60 Vbeta forward and 13 Jbeta reverse. Sequenced by immunoSEQ multiplex PCR; TCRdb stores in-frame clones only, minus some. The data hold under 150,000 clones, with around 77% observed a single time. Sequencing used PBMCs. The receptors shown here come from a woman aged 55-69 years in good health and CMV-seronegative.

The rearrangement uses TRBV13 and TRBJ1-2; D call uncertain. The V and J ends lost 0 bases and 8 bases respectively, with 22 bases between them. CDR1 and CDR2 from the germline V gene are PRHDT and FYEKMQ (reference sequence). This CDR3 comprises 17 residues. As DNA, the CDR3 is TGTGCCAGCAGCTTAGGGCCTTTTCGGGGTGGATTGGGGGGCTACACCTTC. This codes for CASSLGPFRGGLGGYTF.

The chain joins TRBV25-1 to TRBJ2-7, with TRBD1 identical over 9 bases. Per germline, CDR1 MGHDK and CDR2 SYGVNS. This CDR3 has 15 amino acids. Trimming took 2 bases from V and 2 from J; bases not matched to a gene: 4. DNA of the CDR3: TGTGCCAGCAGTGAAGTGGGACAGGGTACCTACGAGCAGTACTTC. Its translation is CASSEVGQGTYEQYF.

The chain couples TRBV11-2 to TRBJ2-7; tentative D call: TRBD2 (7 bases). Germline V gene sequence: CDR1 SGHAT, CDR2 FQNNGV. The V and J ends lost 3 bases and 2 bases respectively, with 20 bases between them. This CDR3 is built from 17 residues. The CDR3 loop is CASSFPGVGGLTYEQYF. CDR3 coding DNA: TGTGCCAGCAGCTTCCCCGGGGTGGGGGGGCTAACCTACGAGCAGTACTTC.

This clone turned up a few times. V gene TRBV6-6 combines with J gene TRBJ1-2; D call uncertain. In germline, CDR1 is MNHNY, CDR2 SVGAGI (reference sequence). The germline V and J ends were trimmed by 7 bases and 4 bases, with 19 bases remaining between them. The CDR3 totals 15 residues. CDR3 sequence reads: CASNSLAVLSYGYTF. In DNA form, the CDR3 reads TGTGCCAGCAACTCCCTAGCCGTCTTAAGCTATGGCTACACCTTC.

The chain combines TRBV7-2 with TRBJ2-7, with a possible D match to TRBD2 (5 bases). V lost 1 base and J 7 bases, leaving 14 bases between the germline ends. The CDR3 sequence is 14 residues long. CDR1 is SGHTA and CDR2 is FQGNSA in the germline V gene. CDR3 bases: TGTGCCAGCAGCTTAGGGTCACTAGTAACTGAGCAGTACTTC. This encodes CASSLGSLVTEQYF.

This clone has just one count. V gene TRBV14 combines with J gene TRBJ2-1; 10 nucleotides match TRBD1. Losses at the gene ends were 2 bases for V and 4 bases for J; bases not matched to a gene: 17. Per the germline V gene, CDR1 is SGHDN and CDR2 is FVKESK. CDR3 length: 20 residues. CDR3 coding DNA: TGTGCCAGCAGCCAACCGTATTGGACAGGGGGGGACGGGGGTTACAATGAGCAGTTCTTC. Encoded protein: CASSQPYWTGGDGGYNEQFF.

V and J are TRBV10-1 and TRBJ2-7; 7 bases align to TRBD1. Germline lookup yields CDR1 WNHNN and CDR2 SYGVQD (reference sequence). After removal of 8 bases from V and 4 bases from J, the junction contained 8 bases not matched to a gene. This CDR3 contains 13 residues. The CDR3 sequence is CASSSTGSYEQYF. The CDR3, as DNA: TGCGCCAGCTCGTCGACAGGGAGTTACGAGCAGTACTTC.

The V call is TRBV15, the J call TRBJ1-2, with 7 nucleotides matching TRBD1. The junction had 12 bases not matched to a gene; V was cut back by 5 bases and J by 6 bases. Germline-derived CDR1 and CDR2 are LNHNV and YYDKDF (reference sequence). This CDR3 has 15 residues. The CDR3 here is CATSSRVGGVHGYTF. As DNA, the CDR3 is TGTGCCACCAGCTCAAGGGTAGGGGGCGTTCATGGCTACACCTTC. Full variable domain (missing parts from reference TRBV15 and TRBJ1-2): DAMVIQNPRYQVTQFGKPVTLSCSQTLNHNVMYWYQQKSSQAPKLLFHYYDKDFNNEADTPDNFQSRRPNTSFCFLDIRSPGLGDTAMYLCATSSRVGGVHGYTFGSGTRLTVV.

The V call is TRBV9, the J call TRBJ1-5, with 10 bases aligning to TRBD1. Trimming at V came to 0 bases and at J to 6 bases, leaving 12 bases not matched to a gene. The CDR3 is made up of 18 amino acids. Germline CDR1 reads SGDLS; CDR2 reads YYNGEE. In DNA, the CDR3 is TGTGCCAGCAGCGTAGAGCGACAGGGACAGGGGACAGGTCAGCCCCAGCATTTT. Its translation: CASSVERQGQGTGQPQHF.

This chain joins TRBV5-1 and TRBJ2-3, with a tentative D call TRBD2 (5 bases). This CDR3 is 13 amino acids long. The V end was cut by 2 bases, the J end by 6 bases, with 10 bases between. The germline V gene has CDR1 SGHRS and CDR2 YFSETQ. In DNA form, the CDR3 reads TGCGCCAGCAGCTTAGACTATTCGGATACGCAGTATTTT. It translates to CASSLDYSDTQYF.

Notes on this clone: Other nucleotide sequences in the sample specify the same CDR3. The chain carries TRBV25-1 and TRBJ2-3, with no clear D. The germline CDR1 and CDR2 sequences are MGHDK and SYGVNS. The V gene lost 3 bases and the J gene lost 6 bases, with 10 bases spanning the gap. The CDR3 is 13 residues long. Written as DNA, the CDR3 is TGTGCCAGCAGTGACCTAATTTTGGATACGCAGTATTTT. Amino acid sequence: CASSDLILDTQYF.

The genes are TRBV4-1 and TRBJ1-2, with 11 bases fitting TRBD1. Germline trimming cut 1 base from V and 7 bases from J; bases unmatched to any gene: 8. Germline CDR1 reads MGHRA; CDR2 reads YSYEKL. This CDR3 contains 16 residues. The DNA for the CDR3 is TGCGCCAGCAGCCAAGGGACAGGGGGCTGGGGGGTTGGCTACACCTTC. It specifies CASSQGTGGWGVGYTF.

V and J are TRBV15 and TRBJ2-7, with TRBD2 as a possible D gene (5 bases). Between the trimmed V and J ends, which lost 2 bases and 0 bases, there was a span of 11 bases. CDR1 and CDR2 (germline): LNHNV, YYDKDF (reference sequence). The CDR3 totals 15 residues. The CDR3 sequence: CATSRQSGSSYEQYF. The CDR3 region has the DNA TGTGCCACCAGCAGACAGTCGGGAAGCTCCTACGAGCAGTACTTC.

This clone was picked up a small number of times. The V call is TRBV7-9, the J call TRBJ2-3, with 9 bases fitting TRBD2. CDR3 length: 16 amino acids. After removal of 5 bases from V and 2 bases from J, the junction contained 8 bases not matched to a gene. Germline CDR1 is SEHNR and CDR2 is FQNEAQ (reference sequence). CDR3 sequence reads: CASSTIAGAVTDTQYF. CDR3 coding DNA: TGTGCCAGCAGCACGATAGCGGGGGCCGTCACAGATACGCAGTATTTT.

The genes are TRBV27 and TRBJ1-2; TRBD1 aligns across 8 bases. J lost 6 bases, V lost 6 bases, and 3 bases had no gene match. CDR1 is MNHEY, CDR2 SMNVEV, per germline (reference sequence). The CDR3 consists of 12 residues. The CDR3 loop reads CASRDRVDGYTF. The CDR3 DNA follows: TGTGCCAGCAGGGACAGGGTGGATGGCTACACCTTC.

The chain links TRBV28 to TRBJ1-5; 8 bases match TRBD1. Germline values: CDR1 MDHEN, CDR2 SYDVKM. After removal of 10 bases from V and 0 bases from J, the junction contained 14 bases not matched to a gene. The CDR3 has 17 residues. For the CDR3, the DNA is TGTGCCACGTGCGCCGGGACAGGATCATATAGCAATCAGCCCCAGCATTTT. Encoded protein: CATCAGTGSYSNQPQHF.

The V call is TRBV29-1, the J call TRBJ1-4, with TRBD1 identical over 7 bases. The CDR3 spans 15 residues. The germline CDR1 and CDR2 sequences are SQVTM and ANQGSEA. V lost 5 bases and J lost 5; bases outside the gene matches: 11. CDR3 DNA sequence: TGCAGCGTTAAGGGACAGCGTGAGGCAAATGAAAAACTGTTTTTT. Translating it yields CSVKGQREANEKLFF.

The chain is built from TRBV5-1 and TRBJ1-2; 10 bases fit TRBD1. Losses at the gene ends were 4 bases for V and 6 bases for J; bases not matched to a gene: 12. CDR1 and CDR2 (germline): SGHRS, YFSETQ. CDR3 size: 16 residues. Here the CDR3 DNA reads TGCGCCAGCAGCCCTACCTTAGGGGGGACAGGGGATGGCTACACCTTC. It encodes CASSPTLGGTGDGYTF. The full variable domain, completed using reference TRBV5-1 and TRBJ1-2, is KAGVTQTPRYLIKTRGQQVTLSCSPISGHRSVSWYQQTPGQGLQFLFEYFSETQRNKGNFPGRFSGRQFSNSRSEMNVSTLELGDSALYLCASSPTLGGTGDGYTFGSGTRLTVV.

CDR3 DNA: TGTGCCAGCAGTACGAGGGGGCGCATATCTGGGGCCAACGTCCTGACTTTC. Protein product: CASSTRGRISGANVLTF. The rearrangement joins TRBV2 to TRBJ2-6; TRBD1 agrees at 7 bases. The CDR3 contains 17 residues. Germline CDR1 reads SNHLY; CDR2 reads FYNNEI. Trimming cost V 5 bases and J 1 base; bases outside gene matches: 8.

This chain's CDR3 is CASSRAGAGPQHF. The CDR3 DNA reads TGTGCCAGCTCACGGGCAGGTGCCGGGCCCCAGCATTTT. The chain uses TRBV18 and TRBJ1-5; no firm D call. Germline V CDR1 and CDR2: KGHSH, LQKENI. This CDR3 comprises 13 residues. V lost 4 bases to trimming and J lost 9 bases, with 13 bases between them.

This clone was found a few times. This chain links TRBV7-9 with TRBJ1-4, with 10 nucleotides matching TRBD1. This CDR3 is 14 amino acids long. V gave up 5 bases and J gave up 7 bases; unmatched junction bases: 4. The germline V gene encodes CDR1 SEHNR and CDR2 FQNEAQ (reference sequence). The CDR3 coding sequence is TGTGCCAGCAGCCAACGGACAGGGGGTGAAAAACTGTTTTTT. Protein: CASSQRTGGEKLFF.